The 32 T cell receptor beta chains given below trace back to one sample, sequenced in a study of blood T cell repertoires in COVID-19. Profiled with immunoSEQ multiplex PCR; TCRdb holds only in-frame clones, not every one. The profile shows roughly 280,000 clones, roughly 89% of them singletons. The sequencing input was PBMCs or T cells enriched from blood (not recorded which). The receptor set was obtained from an older woman who had recovered from COVID-19.

The chain uses TRBV4-1 and TRBJ1-1; TRBD1 is a possible D gene (6 bases). The V and J ends lost 6 bases and 6 bases respectively, with 17 bases between them. Germline assignment: CDR1 MGHRA and CDR2 YSYEKL. The CDR3 has 14 residues. This chain's CDR3 is CASRKVGGGPEAFF. The CDR3, as DNA: TGCGCCAGCAGAAAAGTAGGGGGAGGGCCTGAAGCTTTCTTT.

The genes are TRBV7-8 and TRBJ1-6; tentative D call: TRBD1 (6 bases). The germline V gene has CDR1 SGHVS and CDR2 FQNEAQ. Trimming pared 3 bases from V and 13 bases from J, leaving 19 bases between. The CDR3 is 15 amino acids. CDR3 region: CASSLGQKLILPLHF. CDR3 DNA: TGTGCCAGCAGCTTGGGACAAAAGCTTATTCTTCCCCTCCACTTT.

V is TRBV27 and J is TRBJ1-2, with TRBD1 as a possible D gene (5 bases). The CDR3 contains 16 residues. Trimming shortened V by 5 bases and J by 4 bases, and 20 bases separated the two germline ends. From germline, CDR1 is MNHEY and CDR2 SMNVEV (reference sequence). CDR3 protein: CASSPEGWRGTYGYTF. The CDR3 bases are TGTGCCAGCAGTCCAGAGGGGTGGCGGGGGACCTATGGCTACACCTTC.

The chain has TRBV24-1 and TRBJ1-2; 10 positions match TRBD1. J lost 3 bases, V lost 3 bases, and 6 bases had no gene match. CDR1 is KGHDR and CDR2 is SFDVKD in the germline V gene. CDR3 length: 16 residues. The CDR3 region has the DNA TGTGCCACCAGTGATCCATCGACAGGGGGCGACTATGGCTACACCTTC. This sequence encodes CATSDPSTGGDYGYTF.

The chain has TRBV12-3 or TRBV12-4 and TRBJ2-7, with D tentatively TRBD2 (8 bases). The CDR3 spans 13 residues. V lost 8 bases to trimming and J lost 7 bases, with 18 bases between them. DNA for the CDR3: TGTGCCAGCGACGGAGGGGGCGGGGGGGAGCAGTACTTC. This translates into CASDGGGGGEQYF.

The J gene is TRBJ1-2, the V gene TRBV27; TRBD1 matches at 8 bases. The J segment lost 3 bases and the V segment lost 3 bases, leaving 6 bases of the junction unmatched. The CDR3 is 15 residues long. Germline values: CDR1 MNHEY, CDR2 SMNVEV (reference sequence). Written as DNA, the CDR3 is TGTGCCAGCAGTTTCGACAGGGGAGGGTACTATGGCTACACCTTC. Its protein is CASSFDRGGYYGYTF.

The V and J genes are TRBV5-3 and TRBJ2-1; possible D gene TRBD1, 5 bases. TRBV5-3 is classed as an ORF, of uncertain function. V gave up 4 bases and J gave up 1 base, with 21 bases separating them. The CDR3 consists of 18 residues. CDR3 in DNA: TGTGCCAGAAGCCCCACCAACAGGCTGATGGGTTCCTACAATGAGCAGTTCTTC. Its translation: CARSPTNRLMGSYNEQFF.

V usage is TRBV19 and J usage is TRBJ1-1, with a tentative D call TRBD1 (5 bases). The CDR3 has 16 residues. V lost 3 bases, J lost 10 bases, and 24 bases lay in between. Germline V gene sequence: CDR1 LNHDA, CDR2 SQIVND (reference sequence). The CDR3 DNA follows: TGTGCCAGTAGTATGGGGCTGCGGGGAGGGTTTCAAAGAGCTTTCTTT. Protein: CASSMGLRGGFQRAFF.

V and J are TRBV27 and TRBJ2-1; no clear D gene. Germline loops: CDR1 MNHEY, CDR2 SMNVEV (reference sequence). With 4 bases removed from V and 0 bases from J, the gap between germline ends came to 13 bases. There are 16 residues in the CDR3. The CDR3 loop is CASSYYSRISYNEQFF. The CDR3 nucleotides read TGTGCCAGCAGTTACTACTCGCGGATCTCCTACAATGAGCAGTTCTTC.

The V call is TRBV12-3 or TRBV12-4, the J call TRBJ2-1; possibly TRBD1 for D (5 bases). The length of the CDR3 is 12 residues. Trimming stripped 6 bases from V and 15 bases from J, with 18 bases between. The CDR3 loop reads CASSQGFADPFF. The CDR3 DNA sequence: TGTGCCAGCAGCCAGGGATTTGCTGATCCGTTCTTC.

This clone was picked up a small number of times. The CDR3 loop reads CASSTSGDTDTQYF. The DNA for the CDR3 is TGTGCCAGTAGTACCTCCGGAGACACAGATACGCAGTATTTT. The chain uses TRBV19 and TRBJ2-3; the D is unclear. The V end was cut by 4 bases, the J end by 2 bases, with 10 bases between. This CDR3 spans 14 amino acids. The germline CDR1 and CDR2 sequences are LNHDA and SQIVND (reference sequence).

The CDR3 here is CASSLRGVGTDTQYF. For the CDR3, the DNA is TGTGCCAGCAGTCTTCGGGGGGTCGGCACAGATACGCAGTATTTT. The genes are TRBV7-9 and TRBJ2-3; 7 bases are a match to TRBD2. The CDR3 contains 15 residues. After removal of 6 bases from V and 1 base from J, the junction contained 7 bases not matched to a gene. CDR1 is SEHNR and CDR2 is FQNEAQ in the germline V gene (reference sequence).

CDR3 amino acids: CASSRFRLATNEKLFF. The CDR3 DNA is TGTGCCAGTAGCCGGTTTCGACTTGCAACTAATGAAAAACTGTTTTTT. The V gene is TRBV19, the J gene TRBJ1-4, with D uncertain. CDR1 is LNHDA and CDR2 is SQIVND in the germline V gene (reference sequence). The CDR3 contains 16 residues. V was trimmed by 6 bases and J by 0 bases, leaving 14 bases between them.

The V call is TRBV9, the J call TRBJ1-4, with TRBD1 matching 11 bases. Germline assignment: CDR1 SGDLS and CDR2 YYNGEE. V lost 4 bases, J lost 8 bases, and 7 bases stayed unmatched. The CDR3 spans 15 residues. The CDR3 sequence is CASSSRGTGGEKLFF. CDR3 bases: TGTGCCAGCAGCAGTCGCGGGACAGGGGGAGAAAAACTGTTTTTT.

The chain is built from TRBV6-5 and TRBJ1-5; D remains unclear. Trimming cost V 8 bases and J 6 bases, with 14 bases left between them. Germline V gives CDR1 MNHEY, CDR2 SVGAGI. This CDR3 has 13 amino acids. The CDR3 region has the DNA TGTGCCAGCGCCCGGACTTTCATTCAGCCCCAGCATTTT. This codes for CASARTFIQPQHF.

The chain couples TRBV24-1 to TRBJ1-2, with 9 bases fitting TRBD1. Trimming cost V 4 bases and J 3 bases; bases outside gene matches: 5. This CDR3 spans 15 amino acids. Germline V gives CDR1 KGHDR, CDR2 SFDVKD. In DNA form, the CDR3 reads TGTGCCACCAGTGACGCTAGGACAGGGGACTATGGCTACACCTTC. The encoded protein is CATSDARTGDYGYTF.

The chain is built from TRBV27 and TRBJ2-5; TRBD1 matches at 10 bases. CDR3 length: 14 amino acids. CDR1 and CDR2 from the germline V gene are MNHEY and SMNVEV (reference sequence). Trimming cost V 5 bases and J 5 bases; bases outside gene matches: 5. The CDR3 is CASSRTGGTETQYF. CDR3 nucleotide sequence: TGTGCCAGCAGTCGGACAGGGGGAACTGAGACCCAGTACTTC.

The chain employs TRBV28 and TRBJ1-2; the match to TRBD1 covers 7 bases. CDR3 length: 16 amino acids. CDR1 is MDHEN and CDR2 is SYDVKM in the germline V gene. Trimming cost V 1 base and J 0 bases; bases outside gene matches: 5. The CDR3 loop is CASSLSGTVANYGYTF. The CDR3 region has the DNA TGTGCCAGCAGTTTATCCGGGACAGTTGCTAACTATGGCTACACCTTC.

The chain links TRBV18 to TRBJ1-1; tentatively, D is TRBD1 (6 bases). This CDR3 is built from 16 residues. Germline V CDR1 and CDR2: KGHSH, LQKENI. V lost 3 bases and J lost 10, with 24 bases in between. CDR3 amino acids: CASSPQGSSFDLGAFF. The CDR3, as DNA: TGTGCCAGCTCACCCCAGGGGTCGTCGTTTGATCTGGGAGCTTTCTTT. The full variable domain, its missing parts supplied by reference TRBV18 and TRBJ1-1, is NAGVMQNPRHLVRRRGQEARLRCSPMKGHSHVYWYRQLPEEGLKFMVYLQKENIIDESGMPKERFSAEFPKEGPSILRIQQVVRGDSAAYFCASSPQGSSFDLGAFFGQGTRLTVV.

This clone came up once. This chain joins TRBV19 and TRBJ1-6; D gene ambiguous. CDR3 size: 14 residues. V was clipped by 2 bases and J by 5 bases, with 7 bases between them. In germline, CDR1 is LNHDA, CDR2 SQIVND (reference sequence). This chain's CDR3 is CASSINGDNSPLHF. The CDR3 DNA reads as TGTGCCAGTAGTATAAACGGGGATAATTCACCCCTCCACTTT.

The J gene is TRBJ1-1, the V gene TRBV28; D is unclear. The CDR3 consists of 15 residues. Germline V gene sequence: CDR1 MDHEN, CDR2 SYDVKM. V shed 8 bases and J shed 0 bases, with 16 bases lying between them. The CDR3 region has the DNA TGTGCCAGCCTGCCCGCGACAAAGATGAACACTGAAGCTTTCTTT. It codes for CASLPATKMNTEAFF.

This chain connects TRBV29-1 to TRBJ2-7; possibly TRBD2 for D (7 bases). Trimming removed 7 bases at V and 3 bases at J, with 16 bases between. From germline, CDR1 is SQVTM and CDR2 ANQGSEA. The CDR3 runs 13 residues. The DNA of the CDR3 is TGCAGCGCCTGGGGGGGGCAGGTCTACGAGCAGTACTTC. Encoded protein: CSAWGGQVYEQYF.

The chain carries TRBV12-3 or TRBV12-4 and TRBJ2-2; unclear D gene. Trimming took 7 bases from V and 7 from J, leaving 10 bases between them. The CDR3 runs to 12 residues. The CDR3 DNA reads TGTGCCAGCACGGCAAACTACGGGGAGCTGTTTTTT. Translated: CASTANYGELFF.

The genes are TRBV30 and TRBJ1-5; D unresolved. This CDR3 has 14 residues. Trimming removed 0 bases from V and 5 bases from J, with 11 bases in between. Germline V gene sequence: CDR1 GTSNPN, CDR2 SVGIG (reference sequence). CDR3 loop: CAWSVGSLDQPQHF. The CDR3 nucleotides read TGTGCCTGGAGTGTAGGGTCACTAGATCAGCCCCAGCATTTT.

The V call is TRBV2, the J call TRBJ1-5; possibly TRBD1 for D (6 bases). The CDR3 runs 14 residues. Trimming stripped 6 bases from V and 1 base from J, with 10 bases between. Germline V CDR1 and CDR2: SNHLY, FYNNEI. CDR3 bases: TGTGCCAGCAGCCGGACAGAGAGCAATCAGCCCCAGCATTTT. Its protein product is CASSRTESNQPQHF.

The V and J genes are TRBV28 and TRBJ2-5; 8 bases match TRBD2. V lost 10 bases and J lost 5; bases outside the gene matches: 9. Germline V gives CDR1 MDHEN, CDR2 SYDVKM. The CDR3 is 13 residues long. Here the CDR3 DNA reads TGTGCCACCCGGGAGGGGGGACTTGAGACCCAGTACTTC. Translating gives CATREGGLETQYF.

This sequence joins TRBV19 and TRBJ2-2, with 8 positions matching TRBD1. The CDR3 runs 15 residues. V lost 3 bases, J lost 7 bases, and 7 bases stayed unmatched. Germline V gene sequence: CDR1 LNHDA, CDR2 SQIVND (reference sequence). CDR3 coding DNA: TGTGCCAGTAGTATCAGGGGGCAACAGGGCGGGGAGCTGTTTTTT. This codes for CASSIRGQQGGELFF.

This sequence joins TRBV28 and TRBJ2-2; 12 bases match TRBD2. The germline V gene has CDR1 MDHEN and CDR2 SYDVKM. The V and J ends lost 7 bases and 4 bases, in that order; junction bases with no gene match: 4. This CDR3 contains 15 residues. The CDR3 loop reads CASTTSGRSTGELFF. CDR3 coding DNA: TGTGCCAGCACTACTAGCGGGAGGAGCACCGGGGAGCTGTTTTTT.

The chain's CDR3 is CASSAGVAVTDTQYF. The CDR3 DNA sequence: TGCGCCAGCAGCGCCGGGGTAGCGGTCACAGATACGCAGTATTTT. This rearrangement joins TRBV5-1 to TRBJ2-3, with D tentatively TRBD2 (6 bases). V lost 4 bases to trimming and J lost 2 bases, with 14 bases between them. This CDR3 contains 15 residues. Germline CDR1 SGHRS, CDR2 YFSETQ.

This chain connects TRBV7-2 to TRBJ2-7; 8 bases are a match to TRBD2. The junction had 5 bases not matched to a gene; V was cut back by 7 bases and J by 0 bases. This CDR3 spans 14 amino acids. Germline-derived CDR1 and CDR2 are SGHTA and FQGNSA. CDR3 DNA: TGTGCCAGCACCCGGGGGGGAAGCTCCTACGAGCAGTACTTC. It yields the protein CASTRGGSSYEQYF.

The chain joins TRBV20-1 to TRBJ1-2; no clear D. V was shortened by 3 bases and J by 4 bases, with 15 bases between the two germline ends. Germline CDR1 and CDR2: DFQATT and SNEGSKA (reference sequence). This CDR3 is built from 14 residues. CDR3 in amino acids: CSASTPLGSYGYTF. CDR3 coding DNA: TGCAGTGCTAGTACCCCACTAGGATCCTATGGCTACACCTTC.

This CDR3 is CASRLPGGHHYGYTF. CDR3 nucleotides: TGTGCCAGCAGGCTCCCCGGGGGGCATCACTATGGCTACACCTTC. The rearrangement links TRBV28 to TRBJ1-2; possibly TRBD1 for D (6 bases). The germline gives CDR1 MDHEN, CDR2 SYDVKM. The CDR3 length is 15 residues. V was cut by 6 bases and J by 3 bases, with 17 bases left in between.